One sample yielded the 14 T cell receptor beta chains listed below, sequenced in a study of T-cell memory formation after mild COVID-19. TCRdb re-called the 5' RACE reads with MiXCR, one entry per CDR3 protein. The repertoire holds 150,000 to 200,000 distinct CDR3 sequences, with more than 9% as singletons. The sequenced material came from PBMCs or a T cell subset sorted from them (not recorded which). Receptors originate from a man aged 18-30 years who had mild COVID-19 (a few samples of this study predate the infection). Cell type and time point are not known.

The V and J genes are TRBV2 and TRBJ2-1; 7 bases are shared with TRBD1. The germline V gene encodes CDR1 SNHLY and CDR2 FYNNEI. Germline trimming cut 6 bases from V and 3 bases from J; bases unmatched to any gene: 5. The CDR3 sequence is 14 residues long. Here the CDR3 reads CASRWDSFYNEQFF. In DNA, the CDR3 is TGTGCCAGCAGATGGGACAGCTTCTACAATGAGCAGTTCTTC.

The chain couples TRBV7-2 to TRBJ2-3; 8 bases fit TRBD2. The CDR3 has 17 amino acids. Trimming removed 4 bases from V and 4 bases from J; junction bases left unmatched: 13. Germline CDR1 is SGHTA and CDR2 is FQGNSA. CDR3 bases: TGTGCCAGCAGCTCTGTCGCCTCGGGGGGGCTCGCAGATACGCAGTATTTT. Its translation is CASSSVASGGLADTQYF. The whole variable domain, remainder taken from reference TRBV7-2 and TRBJ2-3, is GAGVSQSPSNKVTEKGKDVELRCDPISGHTALYWYRQSLGQGLEFLIYFQGNSAPDKSGLPSDRFSAERTGGSVSTLTIQRTQQEDSAVYLCASSSVASGGLADTQYFGPGTRLTVL.

This clonotype has a handful of counts. The chain links TRBV5-5 to TRBJ2-7, with TRBD2 as a possible D gene (5 bases). Deletions cut 0 bases from V and 2 bases from J, with 9 bases between. Per germline, CDR1 SGHKS and CDR2 YYEKEE (reference sequence). The CDR3 has 14 amino acids. As DNA, the CDR3 is TGTGCCAGCAGCTTGGTGGGAGCCACCTACGAGCAGTACGTC. It codes for CASSLVGATYEQYV.

The sample holds a few counts of this clonotype. V is TRBV15 and J is TRBJ2-5; D is perhaps TRBD2 (6 bases). From germline, CDR1 is LNHNV and CDR2 YYDKDF (reference sequence). The length of the CDR3 is 14 residues. V was pared by 1 base and J by 3 bases, with 9 bases between. CDR3 amino acids: CATSRVPGEETQYF. In nucleotides, the CDR3 is TGTGCCACCAGCAGAGTTCCGGGGGAAGAGACCCAGTACTTC.

This clonotype turned up a few times. The rearrangement links TRBV6-2 or TRBV6-3 to TRBJ1-1; D remains ambiguous. There are 13 residues in the CDR3. Trimming cost V 2 bases and J 10 bases, with 14 bases left between them. CDR1 is MNHEY and CDR2 is SVGEGT in the germline V gene. CDR3 nucleotide sequence: TGTGCCAGCAGTTACCCGGAGACTCGGGTAGCTTTCTTT. Amino acid sequence: CASSYPETRVAFF.

V and J are TRBV15 and TRBJ2-7; the D call may be TRBD1 or TRBD2 (5 bases each). Germline CDR1 LNHNV, CDR2 YYDKDF (reference sequence). Deletions cut 1 base from V and 2 bases from J, with 12 bases between. The CDR3 loop spans 15 amino acids. The CDR3 DNA reads as TGTGCCACCAGCAGAGTTGGTGGGGGAGCCTACGAGCAGTACGTC. Its protein is CATSRVGGGAYEQYV.

This clonotype has just a few counts. The chain has TRBV4-3 and TRBJ2-4, with 9 bases aligning to TRBD2. Germline CDR1 LGHNA, CDR2 YSLEER. The CDR3 loop spans 18 amino acids. Germline trimming cut 0 bases from V and 4 bases from J; bases unmatched to any gene: 10. DNA of the CDR3: TGCGCCAGCAGCCAAGAATTTGCTGGGGCGGGGGGGAAAAACATTCAGTACTTC. Its translation is CASSQEFAGAGGKNIQYF.

There are many counts of this clonotype. The chain has TRBV6-5 and TRBJ2-5; perhaps TRBD1 as D (5 bases). Deletions cut 2 bases from V and 10 bases from J, with 17 bases between. CDR1 MNHEY and CDR2 SVGAGI come from the germline V gene. The CDR3 spans 14 residues. The CDR3 sequence is CASSYERQTPFQYF. As DNA, the CDR3 is TGTGCCAGCAGTTACGAAAGACAGACCCCGTTCCAGTACTTC.

The V gene is TRBV20-1, the J gene TRBJ2-1, with D perhaps matching TRBD1 (5 bases). V shed 0 bases and J shed 10 bases, with 13 bases lying between them. The CDR3 length is 13 residues. Germline V lookup: CDR1 DFQATT, CDR2 SNEGSKA (reference sequence). CDR3 sequence: CSARDGALQEQFF. The CDR3 DNA sequence: TGCAGTGCTAGAGATGGGGCCCTACAGGAGCAGTTCTTC.

This clonotype has a count of ten or more. J is TRBJ2-5 and V is TRBV12-3 or TRBV12-4; D gene unclear. Deletions cut 8 bases from V and 1 base from J, with 8 bases between. The CDR3 runs to 12 residues. This CDR3 reads CASGSIQETQYF. CDR3 sequence (DNA): TGTGCCAGCGGTAGCATCCAAGAGACCCAGTACTTC.

This clonotype was detected a few times. This chain joins TRBV18 and TRBJ1-1; TRBD1 is a possible D gene (6 bases). This CDR3 region has 13 residues. Germline V gene lookup returns CDR1 KGHSH and CDR2 LQKENI. Trimming shortened V by 6 bases and J by 6 bases, and 14 bases separated the two germline ends. The CDR3 is CASSSGAEAEAFF. In DNA form, the CDR3 reads TGTGCCAGCTCCTCAGGGGCGGAAGCTGAAGCTTTCTTT.

This clonotype came up a few times. The rearrangement uses TRBV5-5 and TRBJ1-1; D is perhaps TRBD1 (5 bases). The CDR3 covers 16 residues. CDR1 SGHKS and CDR2 YYEKEE come from the germline V gene (reference sequence). The V gene lost 1 base and the J gene lost 7 bases, with 20 bases spanning the gap. CDR3 amino acids: CASSLLYGTPGSEAFF. Here the CDR3 DNA reads TGTGCCAGCAGCTTGCTCTATGGGACCCCTGGTAGTGAAGCTTTCTTT.

The V and J genes are TRBV5-6 and TRBJ2-7; D is unclear. CDR3 length: 16 amino acids. The V end was cut by 0 bases, the J end by 2 bases, with 15 bases between. Per the germline V gene, CDR1 is SGHDT and CDR2 is YYEEEE. The chain's CDR3 is CASSLAGIGPAYEQYF. CDR3 nucleotide sequence: TGTGCCAGCAGCTTGGCCGGCATAGGGCCAGCCTACGAGCAGTACTTC.

This clonotype was counted only a few times. V is TRBV7-3 and J is TRBJ2-5; TRBD1 matches 8 bases. Germline CDR1 SGHTA, CDR2 FQGTGA. V shed 4 bases, J shed 5 bases, and the junction held 9 bases outside the gene matches. The CDR3 sequence is 15 residues long. CDR3 protein: CASSSRPGGRETQYF. DNA of the CDR3: TGTGCCAGCAGCTCCCGACCAGGGGGCCGTGAGACCCAGTACTTC.